The 24 T cell receptor beta chains listed next were all sequenced from one sample in a study of identical twins. Via MiXCR, TCRdb re-called the 5' RACE reads, giving one row per CDR3 protein. The table shows some 790,000 distinct CDR3 sequences, with roughly 18% occurring only once. This same sample was also part of a study on T cells expressing NK-cell markers.

Sequencing input: PBMCs. Every receptor here comes from a woman aged 18-35 years in good health.

There are many counts of this clonotype. This chain joins TRBV4-1 and TRBJ1-1; D remains unclear. CDR1 and CDR2 from the germline V gene are MGHRA and YSYEKL. V was clipped by 0 bases and J by 1 base, with 12 bases between them. This CDR3 has 16 residues. DNA for the CDR3: TGCGCCAGCAGCCAAGATCCCCGGCGGGGGAACACTGAAGCTTTCTTT. Translation: CASSQDPRRGNTEAFF.

The chain employs TRBV20-1 and TRBJ2-3, with 8 bases fitting TRBD2. V lost 3 bases and J lost 2; bases outside the gene matches: 7. This CDR3 contains 15 residues. The germline gives CDR1 DFQATT, CDR2 SNEGSKA (reference sequence). In nucleotides, the CDR3 is TGCAGTGCTAGGTCTGGGACTAGAATCACAGATACGCAGTATTTT. It translates to CSARSGTRITDTQYF.

CDR3 residues: CASSQGQGRNEQYF. Here the CDR3 DNA reads TGTGCCAGCAGCCAAGGACAGGGGAGAAACGAGCAGTACTTC. The V gene is TRBV3-1, the J gene TRBJ2-7, with 8 positions matching TRBD1. J was trimmed by 5 bases and V by 1 base; bases with no gene match: 4. Germline-derived CDR1 and CDR2 are LGHDT and YNNKEL (reference sequence). This CDR3 contains 14 residues.

The table lists this clonotype with a few counts. The chain uses TRBV7-8 and TRBJ2-3; TRBD1 agrees at 8 bases. This CDR3 has 14 amino acids. V shed 8 bases and J 0 bases; nucleotides not matched to a gene: 4. The germline CDR1 and CDR2 sequences are SGHVS and FQNEAQ. CDR3 sequence reads: CASRGQASTDTQYF. The CDR3 bases are TGTGCCAGCCGGGGACAGGCCAGCACAGATACGCAGTATTTT.

This clonotype was recorded a few times. This chain uses TRBV12-3 or TRBV12-4 with TRBJ1-2; D ambiguous. Trimming took 10 bases from V and 1 from J, leaving 7 bases between them. The CDR3 extends over 11 amino acids. The CDR3 loop reads CATRDNYGYTF. The CDR3 nucleotides are TGTGCCACCCGAGATAACTATGGCTACACCTTC.

This chain connects TRBV30 to TRBJ2-1, with 7 nucleotides matching TRBD2. From germline, CDR1 is GTSNPN and CDR2 SVGIG (reference sequence). This CDR3 comprises 15 residues. The V gene end was trimmed by 7 bases and the J gene end by 6 bases; junction bases not matched to a gene: 15. The CDR3 DNA sequence: TGTGCCTTGATATCGTTGGCGGGAGAATCCAATGAGCAGTTCTTC. This encodes CALISLAGESNEQFF.

The chain is built from TRBV9 and TRBJ2-2; no clear D gene. This CDR3 comprises 14 residues. The germline CDR1 and CDR2 sequences are SGDLS and YYNGEE. Trimming cost V 6 bases and J 0 bases, with 9 bases left between them. The CDR3 bases are TGTGCCAGCAATCGGAGATCGAACACCGGGGAGCTGTTTTTT. Residues: CASNRRSNTGELFF.

This clonotype was seen more than once but under ten times. The chain couples TRBV7-9 to TRBJ1-1; 7 bases fit TRBD1. Germline CDR1 and CDR2: SEHNR and FQNEAQ (reference sequence). The CDR3 loop spans 15 amino acids. V lost 4 bases to trimming and J lost 1 base; unmatched junction nucleotides: 6. The CDR3 region is CASSSGQERNTEAFF. DNA of the CDR3: TGTGCCAGCAGCTCAGGACAGGAGAGGAACACTGAAGCTTTCTTT.

This sequence joins TRBV6-6 and TRBJ2-7, with 8 bases aligning to TRBD1. Germline assignment: CDR1 MNHNY and CDR2 SVGAGI (reference sequence). The CDR3 length is 13 residues. The ends lost 10 bases at V and 1 base at J; junction bases unmatched: 6. CDR3 protein: CAIRTGNSYEQYF. The CDR3 DNA is TGTGCCATCAGGACAGGGAATTCCTACGAGCAGTACTTC.

This sequence joins TRBV20-1 and TRBJ2-1; 10 bases are a match to TRBD2. Germline-derived CDR1 and CDR2 are DFQATT and SNEGSKA (reference sequence). Trimming removed 0 bases from V and 8 bases from J; junction bases left unmatched: 7. The CDR3 runs 15 residues. This CDR3 reads CSARETSGYVHEQFF. For the CDR3, the DNA is TGCAGTGCTAGAGAGACTAGCGGGTATGTCCATGAGCAGTTCTTC.

This clonotype was observed a few times. V and J are TRBV6-2 or TRBV6-3 and TRBJ2-6, with D uncertain. Per germline, CDR1 MNHEY and CDR2 SVGEGT. Trimming took 3 bases from V and 4 from J, leaving 4 bases between them. There are 13 residues in the CDR3. The CDR3 region has the DNA TGTGCCAGCAGTTATATGGGGGCCAACGTCCTGACTTTC. Amino acid sequence: CASSYMGANVLTF.

There are a few counts of this clonotype. The gene calls are TRBV20-1 and TRBJ1-1; no clear D gene. CDR1 is DFQATT and CDR2 is SNEGSKA in the germline V gene (reference sequence). V was trimmed by 0 bases and J by 6 bases, leaving 11 bases between them. The CDR3 runs to 13 residues. The CDR3 is CSARDPTEPEAFF. For the CDR3, the DNA is TGCAGTGCTAGAGACCCGACGGAACCTGAAGCTTTCTTT.

This clonotype has more than one count but fewer than ten. The rearrangement links TRBV7-2 to TRBJ2-3; D not certain. V lost 8 bases and J lost 1, with 10 bases in between. This CDR3 has 13 residues. Germline CDR1 and CDR2: SGHTA and FQGNSA. As DNA, the CDR3 is TGTGCCAGCGTAGTAGGAGGCACAGATACGCAGTATTTT. Protein product: CASVVGGTDTQYF.

This clonotype has just a few counts. The chain uses TRBV29-1 and TRBJ2-5; tentative D call: TRBD2 (6 bases). The CDR3 loop spans 12 amino acids. Germline values: CDR1 SQVTM, CDR2 ANQGSEA. V was cut by 5 bases and J by 0 bases, with 7 bases left in between. The chain's CDR3 is CSVREYQETQYF. The CDR3 coding sequence is TGCAGCGTTCGGGAGTACCAAGAGACCCAGTACTTC.

In its sample, this clonotype was seen a few times. This chain connects TRBV9 to TRBJ1-6; TRBD1 is a possible D gene (5 bases). Germline CDR1 is SGDLS and CDR2 is YYNGEE. V was trimmed by 7 bases and J by 7 bases, leaving 15 bases between them. The CDR3 covers 14 residues. The CDR3 spells CASRIGAGNSPLHF. The CDR3 DNA reads TGTGCCAGCCGGATAGGGGCTGGCAATTCACCCCTCCACTTT.

This clonotype came up a few times. This chain uses TRBV12-3 or TRBV12-4 with TRBJ1-6; no firm D call. The V end was cut by 3 bases, the J end by 8 bases, with 5 bases between. CDR3 length equals 12 residues. The CDR3 coding sequence is TGTGCCAGCAGTTTGCTGGATTCACCCCTCCACTTT. Amino acid sequence: CASSLLDSPLHF.

This clonotype showed up just a few times. This chain uses TRBV29-1 with TRBJ2-7; 7 nucleotides align to TRBD1. V dropped 4 bases and J dropped 4; count of bases not matched to a gene: 4. There are 12 residues in the CDR3. Germline-derived CDR1 and CDR2 are SQVTM and ANQGSEA. The CDR3 nucleotides are TGCAGCGTTGTAACAGGGGAATACGAGCAGTACTTC. Protein product: CSVVTGEYEQYF.

This clonotype was counted between two and nine times. The chain combines TRBV7-9 with TRBJ2-1; 7 bases align to TRBD2. The junction had 13 bases not matched to a gene; V was cut back by 5 bases and J by 3 bases. In germline, CDR1 is SEHNR, CDR2 FQNEAQ (reference sequence). The CDR3 contains 17 residues. As DNA, the CDR3 is TGTGCCAGCAGCCGATTCCGAACGGGAGGCCTCTACAATGAGCAGTTCTTC. The encoded protein is CASSRFRTGGLYNEQFF.

V gene TRBV14 combines with J gene TRBJ2-5; the D gene is possibly TRBD1 (5 bases). Germline V gene data show CDR1 as SGHDN and CDR2 as FVKESK. This CDR3 comprises 14 residues. V was trimmed by 6 bases and J by 1 base, leaving 12 bases between them. In nucleotides, the CDR3 is TGTGCCAGCAGTTCCTGGGGCCTCCAAGAGACCCAGTACTTC. It specifies CASSSWGLQETQYF.

The chain combines TRBV7-2 with TRBJ1-2; D gene uncertain. The V gene lost 1 base and the J gene lost 0 bases, with 9 bases spanning the gap. CDR1 and CDR2 from the germline V gene are SGHTA and FQGNSA. This CDR3 spans 15 amino acids. The CDR3 sequence: CASSLVGQANYGYTF. DNA of the CDR3: TGTGCCAGCAGCTTAGTCGGGCAGGCTAACTATGGCTACACCTTC.

This chain links TRBV5-6 with TRBJ2-7, with D perhaps TRBD1 (6 bases). This CDR3 has 15 residues. Germline loops: CDR1 SGHDT, CDR2 YYEEEE. V was clipped by 3 bases and J by 3 bases, with 16 bases between them. CDR3 coding DNA: TGTGCCAGCAGCTACTTGTACAGGGACGGCTACGAGCAGTACTTC. Its translation: CASSYLYRDGYEQYF.

This clonotype was observed a handful of times. The J gene is TRBJ1-1, the V gene TRBV18, with TRBD1 as a possible D gene (5 bases). CDR3 size: 15 residues. The V end was cut by 2 bases, the J end by 6 bases, with 16 bases between. The germline V gene encodes CDR1 KGHSH and CDR2 LQKENI. The DNA for the CDR3 is TGTGCCAGCTCACCAAGAGGGAGGGGAGTGCCTGAAGCTTTCTTT. It encodes CASSPRGRGVPEAFF.

This clonotype turned up a few times. This rearrangement joins TRBV6-2 or TRBV6-3 to TRBJ2-7; a possible D gene is TRBD1 (6 bases). The CDR3 has 15 amino acids. Trimming took off 6 bases at V and 1 base at J, with 16 bases between the two ends. The germline CDR1 and CDR2 sequences are MNHEY and SVGEGT. In DNA, the CDR3 is TGTGCCAGCAGACCGGGACAACTTTTTTCCTACGAGCAGTACTTC. It is translated as CASRPGQLFSYEQYF.

This clonotype was observed at least ten times. The chain uses TRBV3-1 and TRBJ1-2; TRBD1 might be the D (5 bases). CDR3 length equals 13 residues. Trimming removed 3 bases from V and 4 bases from J, with 9 bases in between. Germline V gene data show CDR1 as LGHDT and CDR2 as YNNKEL (reference sequence). CDR3 loop: CASSQRGGYGYTF. For the CDR3, the DNA is TGTGCCAGCAGCCAGAGGGGAGGCTATGGCTACACCTTC.